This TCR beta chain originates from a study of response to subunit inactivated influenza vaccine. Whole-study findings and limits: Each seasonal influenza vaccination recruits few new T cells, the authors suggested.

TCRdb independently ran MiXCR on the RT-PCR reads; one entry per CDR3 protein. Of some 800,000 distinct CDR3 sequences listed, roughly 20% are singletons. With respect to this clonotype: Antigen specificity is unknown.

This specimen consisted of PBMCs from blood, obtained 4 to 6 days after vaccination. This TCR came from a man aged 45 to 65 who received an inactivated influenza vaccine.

The CDR3 loop is CASSPTGLISEQYF. Written as DNA, the CDR3 is TGTGCCAGCAGTCCTACAGGGTTGATCAGCGAGCAGTACTTC. The rearrangement links TRBV12-3 or TRBV12-4 to TRBJ2-7, with TRBD1 as a possible D gene (6 bases). V lost 5 bases, J lost 6 bases, and 17 bases lay in between. The CDR3 runs 14 residues.